Presented here are 31 T cell receptor beta chains from one specimen sequenced in a study of CD8+ T cells in alopecia areata. RNA was isolated and reverse transcribed to cDNA, the sequencing template. The protocol was immunoSEQ multiplex PCR, while the TCRdb copy is restricted to in-frame clones and leaves out a portion. The repertoire holds approximately 11,000 clones, with roughly 60% as singletons. Researchers gathered lesional scalp punch biopsies and peripheral blood from patients with alopecia areata. The sample in question was skin, obtained at week 0. Receptors were obtained from a human donor with alopecia areata.

The chain joins TRBV29-1 to TRBJ2-4, with 11 positions matching TRBD1. This CDR3 is 12 amino acids long. The junction had 4 bases not matched to a gene; V was cut back by 7 bases and J by 8 bases. Germline V gene data show CDR1 as SQVTM and CDR2 as ANQGSEA. The CDR3: CSGRTGGDIQYF. CDR3 DNA sequence: TGCAGCGGGAGGACAGGGGGCGACATTCAGTACTTC.

The rearrangement uses TRBV19 and TRBJ2-7; TRBD1 matches 9 bases. The CDR3 is 13 amino acids. CDR1 is LNHDA and CDR2 is SQIVND in the germline V gene (reference sequence). V lost 6 bases, J lost 6 bases, and 6 bases stayed unmatched. CDR3 amino acids: CASSPGQGFEQYF. The CDR3 DNA reads TGTGCCAGTAGCCCGGGACAGGGCTTCGAGCAGTACTTC. The full variable domain, with the rest looked up from reference TRBV19 and TRBJ2-7, is DGGITQSPKYLFRKEGQNVTLSCEQNLNHDAMYWYRQDPGQGLRLIYYSQIVNDFQKGDIAEGYSVSREKKESFPLTVTSAQKNPTAFYLCASSPGQGFEQYFGPGTRLTVT.

The chain combines TRBV6-1 with TRBJ2-2, with TRBD2 as a possible D gene (5 bases). Between the trimmed V and J ends, which lost 2 bases and 7 bases, there was a span of 23 bases. Germline V gene sequence: CDR1 MNHNS, CDR2 SASEGT. This CDR3 comprises 18 residues. The CDR3 DNA is TGTGCCAGCAGTGAACGGCCTCTCGACCCGGTGAGGGTCGGGGAGCTGTTTTTT. Protein product: CASSERPLDPVRVGELFF.

The V and J genes are TRBV6-5 and TRBJ2-5, with TRBD2 as a possible D gene (6 bases). The J call may be faulty, since TRBJ2-7 better matches the DNA end. There are 14 residues in the CDR3. The germline gives CDR1 MNHEY, CDR2 SVGAGI. CDR3 sequence reads: CASSYYSGLYEQYF. CDR3 coding DNA: TGTGCCAGCAGTTATTATAGCGGTTTGTACGAGCAGTACTTC.

The rearrangement links TRBV29-1 to TRBJ1-1; D may be TRBD1 (6 bases). Deletions cut 6 bases from V and 2 bases from J, with 7 bases between. The CDR3 totals 11 residues. Germline V gene lookup returns CDR1 SQVTM and CDR2 ANQGSEA. In DNA form, the CDR3 reads TGCAGCGTACAGGGTAACACTGAAGCTTTCTTT. Translating it yields CSVQGNTEAFF.

This chain links TRBV6-5 with TRBJ1-2; D call uncertain. CDR3 size: 11 residues. Germline lookup yields CDR1 MNHEY and CDR2 SVGAGI. V was cut by 6 bases and J by 0 bases, with 2 bases left in between. CDR3 loop: CASRTNYGYTF. The CDR3 nucleotides read TGTGCCAGCAGAACTAACTATGGCTACACCTTC.

V and J are TRBV11-1 and TRBJ1-6; tentative D call: TRBD1 (6 bases). The germline CDR1 and CDR2 sequences are SGHAT and FQDESV (reference sequence). Trimming shortened V by 0 bases and J by 9 bases, and 9 bases separated the two germline ends. CDR3 length: 14 residues. The CDR3, as DNA: TGTGCCAGCAGCTTAGCGGGACAACGTTCACCCCTCCACTTT. The encoded protein is CASSLAGQRSPLHF.

The chain uses TRBV18 and TRBJ1-2, with 7 bases lining up with TRBD1. CDR1 is KGHSH, CDR2 LQKENI, per germline. V was pared by 3 bases and J by 3 bases, with 10 bases of the junction left unmatched. The CDR3 consists of 16 residues. The CDR3 DNA reads TGTGCCAGCTCACCCGCAATCGGAGGGGGCGACTATGGCTACACCTTC. It yields the protein CASSPAIGGGDYGYTF.

The chain has TRBV5-1 and TRBJ1-2; D unresolved. The V and J ends lost 0 bases and 7 bases respectively, with 10 bases between them. This CDR3 comprises 13 residues. The germline CDR1 and CDR2 sequences are SGHRS and YFSETQ. CDR3 sequence reads: CASSLGQEFGYTF. CDR3 bases: TGCGCCAGCAGCTTGGGTCAGGAGTTTGGCTACACCTTC.

Sample share makes this clone medium-sized. As DNA, the CDR3 is TGTGCCAGCGCGGGCAGGGTTTCTGGGGCCAACGTCCTGACTTTC. Residues: CASAGRVSGANVLTF. J is TRBJ2-6 and V is TRBV6-6, with D perhaps being TRBD1 or TRBD2 (5 bases each). The CDR3 loop spans 15 amino acids. Per the germline V gene, CDR1 is MNHNY and CDR2 is SVGAGI (reference sequence). The ends were cut back, 8 bases at V and 1 base at J, with 12 bases in the middle.

The chain links TRBV11-3 to TRBJ1-2; 9 nucleotides match TRBD1. This CDR3 spans 14 amino acids. The germline V gene has CDR1 SGHNT and CDR2 YENEEA. The V gene end was trimmed by 1 base and the J gene end by 4 bases; junction bases not matched to a gene: 1. This chain's CDR3 is CASSLVDRGYGYTF. In nucleotides, the CDR3 is TGTGCCAGCAGCTTAGTGGACAGGGGCTATGGCTACACCTTC.

The J gene is TRBJ1-6, the V gene TRBV2, with no clear D. Trimming took off 5 bases at V and 13 bases at J, with 12 bases between the two ends. The CDR3 has 12 amino acids. Germline V gene lookup returns CDR1 SNHLY and CDR2 FYNNEI. The CDR3 coding sequence is TGTGCCAGCAGTAGGTCGGTGGGGCCCCTCCACTTT. Translating gives CASSRSVGPLHF.

The gene calls are TRBV6-6 and TRBJ1-3; D gene uncertain. Germline V CDR1 and CDR2: MNHNY, SVGAGI (reference sequence). This CDR3 spans 16 amino acids. V lost 10 bases, J lost 4 bases, and 23 bases lay in between. CDR3 sequence reads: CATRTGRPRAGNTIYF. The CDR3 DNA reads as TGTGCCACCCGAACCGGACGGCCAAGGGCGGGAAACACCATATATTTT.

This chain's CDR3 is CASRPFISGNTIYF. CDR3 nucleotide sequence: TGTGCCAGCAGACCCTTTATCTCTGGAAACACCATATATTTT. The V call is TRBV6-5, the J call TRBJ1-3, with D uncertain. Germline loops: CDR1 MNHEY, CDR2 SVGAGI. There are 14 residues in the CDR3. V was trimmed by 6 bases and J by 0 bases, leaving 9 bases between them.

V gene TRBV11-2 combines with J gene TRBJ2-5; tentatively, D is TRBD2 (6 bases). The CDR3 runs to 16 residues. V was cut by 5 bases and J by 5 bases, with 21 bases left in between. Germline loops: CDR1 SGHAT, CDR2 FQNNGV. CDR3 nucleotides: TGTGCCAGCAGCCCGCGGGTGGGAGGCTTTGGCGAGACCCAGTACTTC. This gives the protein CASSPRVGGFGETQYF.

CDR3 bases: TGTGCCAGCAGCTTAGACAGCCCAGCCTACGAGCAGTACTTC. Residues: CASSLDSPAYEQYF. The rearrangement links TRBV7-2 to TRBJ2-7; D remains unclear. The CDR3 loop spans 14 amino acids. With 1 base removed from V and 2 bases from J, the gap between germline ends came to 9 bases. From germline, CDR1 is SGHTA and CDR2 FQGNSA.

The chain couples TRBV19 to TRBJ2-1; no firm D call. Germline V gene lookup returns CDR1 LNHDA and CDR2 SQIVND (reference sequence). This CDR3 contains 14 residues. The V end was cut by 4 bases, the J end by 2 bases, with 9 bases between. CDR3 loop: CASSSQSPYNEQFF. CDR3 DNA sequence: TGTGCCAGTAGTAGCCAGTCACCCTACAATGAGCAGTTCTTC.

For the CDR3, the DNA is TGTGCCAGCAGCTTAGTGGGGATCGCGAACACTGAAGCTTTCTTT. Encoded protein: CASSLVGIANTEAFF. This chain joins TRBV7-9 and TRBJ1-1, with unresolved D. The CDR3 has 15 amino acids. Germline values: CDR1 SEHNR, CDR2 FQNEAQ (reference sequence). Trimming removed 1 base from V and 1 base from J, with 10 bases in between.

The V and J genes are TRBV6-5 and TRBJ1-1; TRBD1 agrees at 10 bases. V gave up 7 bases and J gave up 3 bases; unmatched junction bases: 8. Germline CDR1 and CDR2: MNHEY and SVGAGI. The CDR3 totals 15 residues. The CDR3 region is CASNAMGTGDTEAFF. CDR3 nucleotide sequence: TGTGCCAGCAACGCTATGGGGACAGGGGACACTGAAGCTTTCTTT.

This clone turned up a few times. This chain connects TRBV27 to TRBJ2-6; the D gene is possibly TRBD1 (6 bases). Germline CDR1 is MNHEY and CDR2 is SMNVEV (reference sequence). The CDR3 sequence is 21 residues long. The ends were cut back, 0 bases at V and 3 bases at J, with 24 bases in the middle. In DNA, the CDR3 is TGTGCCAGCAGTTTATCGGTAGTTCAGACAGGATTGTTAGGTGGGGCCAACGTCCTGACTTTC. Residues: CASSLSVVQTGLLGGANVLTF.

The genes are TRBV7-3 and TRBJ1-1, with 10 bases that match TRBD1. The CDR3 covers 15 residues. Germline CDR1 reads SGHTA; CDR2 reads FQGTGA. V lost 0 bases and J lost 4; bases outside the gene matches: 2. The CDR3 bases are TGTGCCAGCAGCTTAACGGGACAGGGGTTCACTGAAGCTTTCTTT. It is translated as CASSLTGQGFTEAFF.

The chain couples TRBV4-1 to TRBJ2-7; 14 nucleotides line up with TRBD2. The CDR3 length is 18 residues. The germline V gene has CDR1 MGHRA and CDR2 YSYEKL. V lost 1 base to trimming and J lost 6 bases; unmatched junction nucleotides: 11. The DNA for the CDR3 is TGCGCCAGCAGCCAAGTTGATATGGGACTAGCGGGAGTCGGCGAGCAGTACTTC. This codes for CASSQVDMGLAGVGEQYF.

The CDR3 bases are TGTGCCAGCTCACCCCGGGAGCACTATGGCTACACCTTC. Amino acid sequence: CASSPREHYGYTF. The J gene is TRBJ1-2, the V gene TRBV18; D ambiguous. The V gene lost 3 bases and the J gene lost 3 bases, with 8 bases spanning the gap. The CDR3 has 13 amino acids. Germline CDR1 and CDR2: KGHSH and LQKENI.

The chain joins TRBV18 to TRBJ2-3; D perhaps matches TRBD2 (6 bases). Germline CDR1 and CDR2: KGHSH and LQKENI. V lost 2 bases and J lost 2, with 11 bases in between. This CDR3 contains 15 residues. The CDR3 DNA sequence: TGTGCCAGCTCACCATCGGCGGGGTACACAGATACGCAGTATTTT. Translated, it gives CASSPSAGYTDTQYF.

The chain carries TRBV6-5 and TRBJ2-7, with TRBD1 matching over 12 bases. This CDR3 is 14 amino acids long. The trim removed 6 bases at V and 6 bases at J, leaving 6 bases unmatched. The germline V gene encodes CDR1 MNHEY and CDR2 SVGAGI. This chain's CDR3 is CASRPRDRGLEQYF. The DNA for the CDR3 is TGTGCCAGCAGACCCCGGGACAGGGGGCTCGAGCAGTACTTC.

The V gene is TRBV15, the J gene TRBJ2-3; 10 bases fit TRBD2. Germline V gives CDR1 LNHNV, CDR2 YYDKDF (reference sequence). J lost 2 bases, V lost 0 bases, and 5 bases had no gene match. CDR3 length: 17 amino acids. The CDR3 loop reads CATSRDRGTSDTDTQYF. The DNA for the CDR3 is TGTGCCACCAGCAGAGACCGAGGGACTAGCGACACAGATACGCAGTATTTT.

This clone is classed as large (0.1 to 1%). The J gene is TRBJ2-1, the V gene TRBV14; D gene unclear. V was trimmed by 0 bases and J by 2 bases, leaving 14 bases between them. Per germline, CDR1 SGHDN and CDR2 FVKESK. This CDR3 contains 17 residues. The CDR3 is CASSQDLGAMAYNEQFF. CDR3 DNA sequence: TGTGCCAGCAGCCAAGATCTTGGAGCTATGGCCTACAATGAGCAGTTCTTC.

This clone is a singleton in its sample. The J gene is TRBJ1-3, the V gene TRBV4-1, with D perhaps TRBD1 (5 bases). Germline-derived CDR1 and CDR2 are MGHRA and YSYEKL. Trimming shortened V by 1 base and J by 0 bases, and 13 bases separated the two germline ends. This CDR3 spans 17 amino acids. CDR3 amino acids: CASSQVGRQLSGNTIYF. The DNA of the CDR3 is TGCGCCAGCAGCCAAGTGGGAAGACAGCTCTCTGGAAACACCATATATTTT.

The chain uses TRBV5-6 and TRBJ1-1; a possible D gene is TRBD1 (5 bases). This CDR3 has 13 residues. The V end was cut by 3 bases, the J end by 6 bases, with 12 bases between. From germline, CDR1 is SGHDT and CDR2 YYEEEE. The DNA for the CDR3 is TGTGCCAGCAGCTGGGAACAGGCCTCTGAAGCTTTCTTT. As protein: CASSWEQASEAFF.

The J gene is TRBJ2-7, the V gene TRBV5-1; weak D call: TRBD2 (6 bases). CDR1 SGHRS and CDR2 YFSETQ come from the germline V gene. The V end lost 0 bases, the J end lost 3 bases, and 7 bases lay between the germline ends. The CDR3 contains 13 residues. CDR3 sequence: CASSLEGLYEQYF. The CDR3 nucleotides read TGCGCCAGCAGCTTGGAGGGACTCTACGAGCAGTACTTC.

The chain carries TRBV5-6 and TRBJ2-7; a possible D gene is TRBD2 (6 bases). V lost 0 bases, J lost 5 bases, and 12 bases lay in between. This CDR3 comprises 14 residues. Germline values: CDR1 SGHDT, CDR2 YYEEEE. DNA of the CDR3: TGTGCCAGCAGCTTGGCGGGAGTAGTGGACGAGCAGTACTTC. This sequence encodes CASSLAGVVDEQYF. Together with reference TRBV5-6 and TRBJ2-7, the CDR3 gives the full variable domain: DAGVTQSPTHLIKTRGQQVTLRCSPKSGHDTVSWYQQALGQGPQFIFQYYEEEERQRGNFPDRFSGHQFPNYSSELNVNALLLGDSALYLCASSLAGVVDEQYFGPGTRLTVT.